The rows below give T cell receptor beta chains drawn from one sample of a study of Graves' ophthalmopathy and Graves' hyperthyroidism. TCRdb itself ran the multiplex PCR reads through MiXCR, one entry per CDR3 protein. Counted here are about 240,000 distinct CDR3 sequences, about 46% occurring once; the ten biggest clones make up about half. Sequenced: peripheral blood. These receptors were taken from an adult man with Graves' ophthalmopathy. Both conserved end residues are part of each CDR3. Each record gives: J gene, clone size, D gene, V gene, CDR3 DNA, CDR3 protein. The D gene is left open where the match is weak. Size tells how often a clone was seen (once, few, many) or the class of an expanded clone, and some rows leave it out.

TRBJ1-5 few NA TRBV19 TGTGCCAGTAGTATACAGGTCAATCAGCCCCAGCATTTT CASSIQVNQPQHF
TRBJ1-3 few NA TRBV7-2 TGTGCCAGCAGCTTAGTGTGGGGATCCTCTGGAAACACCATATATTTT CASSLVWGSSGNTIYF
TRBJ2-5 NA NA TRBV5-1 TGCGCCGGCAGCTTGAGTTTCGACGGAGAGACCCAGTACTTC CAGSLSFDGETQYF
TRBJ2-5 few TRBD2 TRBV7-9 TGTGCCAGCAGCCTCGGACTAGCGGGAGAGACCCAGTACTTC CASSLGLAGETQYF
TRBJ2-5 few TRBD1 TRBV12-3/TRBV12-4 TGTGCCAGCACGGCGGGGACAGGTTCTCTTCAGACCCAGTACTTC CASTAGTGSLQTQYF
TRBJ1-1 many NA TRBV6-1 TGTGCCAGCACCAGGGAGCGGGGGAACACTGAAGCTTTCTTT CASTRERGNTEAFF
TRBJ2-7 once TRBD1 TRBV24-1 TGTGCCAGCAGTTACTCCGAGCAGGGGGCGAGAGAGCAGTACTTC CASSYSEQGAREQYF
TRBJ2-7 few TRBD2 TRBV29-1 TGCAGCGTCCCCGGGACCGGGACTAGCGACTCCTACGAGCAGTACTTC CSVPGTGTSDSYEQYF
TRBJ2-5 many NA TRBV7-9 TGTGCCAGCAGCTTAGGTTTCCTGGGTACGGAGACCCAGTACTTC CASSLGFLGTETQYF
TRBJ1-2 few NA TRBV7-2 TGTGCCAGCAGCGTCGGGAGGGGCCCTGGCTACACCTTC CASSVGRGPGYTF
TRBJ2-6 NA NA TRBV5-1 TGCGCCAGCAGCTTTCTTCAACAGGGAAGGAACTCTGGGGCCAACGTCCTGACTTTC CASSFLQQGRNSGANVLTF
TRBJ2-2 NA NA TRBV7-3 TGTGCCAGCAGCTTATCCTACACCGGGGAGCTGTTTTTT CASSLSYTGELFF
TRBJ2-5 NA NA TRBV28 TGTGCCAGCAGCTTGATGGGGTTGGGGGAGACCCAGTACTTC CASSLMGLGETQYF
TRBJ1-2 NA NA TRBV5-4 TGTGCCAGCAGCTCGGAAAACTATGGCTACACCTTC CASSSENYGYTF
TRBJ2-7 NA NA TRBV7-9 TGTGCCAGCAGCCATGGATCGGGTCTTCTAACCTACGAGCAGTACTTC CASSHGSGLLTYEQYF
TRBJ2-7 NA NA TRBV10-2 TGCGCCAGCAGGCAGACAGTTACCTACGAGCAGTACTTC CASRQTVTYEQYF
TRBJ2-5 once NA TRBV4-2 TGTGCCAGCAGCCCGTTAGGACGGGGTACCCAAGAGACCCAGTACTTC CASSPLGRGTQETQYF
TRBJ2-5 NA NA TRBV20-1 TGCAGTGCTAGGACTCCCCAAGAGACCCAGTACTTC CSARTPQETQYF
TRBJ1-5 NA NA TRBV15 TGTGCCACCAGCGGGACTTGGAATCAGCCCCAGCATTTT CATSGTWNQPQHF
TRBJ2-7 NA TRBD1 TRBV7-9 TGTGCCAGCAGTCCCCGACAGGGCTACGAGCAGTACTTC CASSPRQGYEQYF
TRBJ2-6 NA NA TRBV6-1 TGTGCCAGCAGTCCACAGGGGCGGACCGGGGGCCGGGACTCTGGGGCCAACGTCCTGACTTTC CASSPQGRTGGRDSGANVLTF
TRBJ1-1 NA NA TRBV4-1 TGCGCCAGCAGCGCGGGACCGCTGAACACTGAAGCTTTCTTT CASSAGPLNTEAFF
TRBJ2-7 NA NA TRBV20-1 TGCAGTGCTCGGTGGAAGGCGCCGGGGGAGCAGTACTTC CSARWKAPGEQYF
TRBJ1-2 few NA TRBV15 TGTGCCACCAGCAGAGGCCCCGTGGCGGGCGGCTATGGCTACACCTTC CATSRGPVAGGYGYTF
TRBJ2-6 few NA TRBV10-3 TGTGCCATCAGTGATCAGAGCTCTGGGGCCAACGTCCTGACTTTC CAISDQSSGANVLTF
TRBJ1-2 NA NA TRBV6-5 TGTGCCAGCAGTGACTCCGGGGGGTATGGCTACACCTTC CASSDSGGYGYTF
TRBJ2-5 NA TRBD1 TRBV29-1 TGCAGCGTTGCCTGGGACAGCCAAGAGACCCAGTACTTC CSVAWDSQETQYF
TRBJ2-7 once NA TRBV7-2 TGTGCCAGCAGCCTCGCGGGACGGACCTCCTACGAGCAGTACTTC CASSLAGRTSYEQYF
TRBJ1-5 NA TRBD1 TRBV9 TGTGCCAGCAGCCAATCAGACAGGGTTCAGCCCCAGCATTTT CASSQSDRVQPQHF
TRBJ2-5 few NA TRBV4-1 TGCGCCAGCAGCCACCAGGGGCGGGAGACCCAGTACTTC CASSHQGRETQYF
TRBJ2-3 NA NA TRBV24-1 TGTGCCACCAGTGATTTGGGGAGACGGTCGGGAGCGACAGATACGCAGTATTTT CATSDLGRRSGATDTQYF
TRBJ2-7 few NA TRBV20-1 TGCAGTGCTAGTAGCTGGAGGTCCTCCTACGAGCAGTACTTC CSASSWRSSYEQYF
TRBJ1-1 many NA TRBV6-5 TGTGCCAGCACCCAGACCCCCGTGGACACTGAAGCTTTCTTT CASTQTPVDTEAFF
TRBJ2-5 NA NA TRBV20-1 TGCAGTGCTAGCCGGACCGACCAAGAGACCCAGTACTTC CSASRTDQETQYF
TRBJ2-2 NA TRBD1 TRBV7-9 TGTGCCAGCAGCTTAGACGACAGGGTAACCGGGGAGCTGTTTTTT CASSLDDRVTGELFF
TRBJ1-5 few TRBD1 TRBV19 TGTGCCAGCAACCGGGACAGGGACCTTCAGCCCCAGCATTTT CASNRDRDLQPQHF
TRBJ2-2 once NA TRBV15 TGTGCCAGCATGGAGGTCACCGGGGAGCTGTTTTTT CASMEVTGELFF
TRBJ2-7 few NA TRBV7-9 TGTGCCAGCAGCACCGGTCGGGCGGGACCCTCCTACGAGCAGTACTTC CASSTGRAGPSYEQYF
TRBJ2-7 NA TRBD1 TRBV5-1 TGCGCCAGCAGCATAAACAGGGGCTTCTCCTACGAGCAGTACTTC CASSINRGFSYEQYF
TRBJ1-2 NA NA TRBV6-5 TGTGCCAGCATCCCACATACGAACTATGGCTACACCTTC CASIPHTNYGYTF
TRBJ2-6 NA NA TRBV12-3/TRBV12-4 TGTGCCAGCAGTTTTTTGTTAGCTGGGGCCAACGTCCTGACTTTC CASSFLLAGANVLTF
TRBJ2-5 few NA TRBV12-3/TRBV12-4 TGTGCCAGCACTCGCGAGACCCAGTACTTC CASTRETQYF
TRBJ2-5 once NA TRBV7-9 TGTGCCAGCAGAAGCACAGGGATCCAAGAGACCCAGTACTTC CASRSTGIQETQYF
TRBJ1-1 NA TRBD1 TRBV6-5 TGTGCCAGCGGGACAGGGACAGCTTTCTTT CASGTGTAFF
TRBJ1-1 few NA TRBV29-1 TGCAGCGTTGCCAGCCTCGGGGACACTGAAGCTTTCTTT CSVASLGDTEAFF
TRBJ1-1 NA NA TRBV28 TGTGCCAGCAGTTTCCAAACAGGGCGTGGCACTGAAGCTTTCTTT CASSFQTGRGTEAFF
TRBJ1-5 NA NA TRBV29-1 TGCAGCGTTGCAGGCGGAGCTAGCAATCAGCCCCAGCATTTT CSVAGGASNQPQHF
TRBJ1-2 NA TRBD1 TRBV9 TGTGCCAGCAGCTCCAGCCGGGACAGCTATGGCTACACCTTC CASSSSRDSYGYTF
TRBJ1-1 NA TRBD1 TRBV6-5 TGTGCCAGCACCCTTCGACAGGGCGGGACTGAAGCTTTCTTT CASTLRQGGTEAFF
TRBJ1-5 NA TRBD1 TRBV2 TGTGCCAGCAGGGACAGGGGGCTGAATCAGCCCCAGCATTTT CASRDRGLNQPQHF
TRBJ1-1 NA NA TRBV11-3 TGTGCCAGCAGCTCCCTCAGCGCTGAAGCTTTCTTT CASSSLSAEAFF
TRBJ1-1 NA NA TRBV10-3 TGTGCCATCAGTGAGTCTATGGATAGTAATAGGAACACTGAAGCTTTCTTT CAISESMDSNRNTEAFF
TRBJ1-5 NA NA TRBV7-9 TGTGCCAGCAGCTTGGTGGGGCGCGGGGCCAATCAGCCCCAGCATTTT CASSLVGRGANQPQHF
TRBJ2-7 few NA TRBV12-3/TRBV12-4 TGTGCCAGCAGTGGACGAGAGCAGTACTTC CASSGREQYF
TRBJ1-1 NA NA TRBV5-1 TGCGCCAGCAGCTTGGAACCTCCCGGGACGGCGATCATGAACACTGAAGCTTTCTTT CASSLEPPGTAIMNTEAFF
TRBJ1-5 few NA TRBV10-3 TGTGCCATCAGTGAAGGGGCCTATAATCAGCCCCAGCATTTT CAISEGAYNQPQHF
TRBJ2-3 once TRBD1 TRBV15 TGTGCCACCAGCCCCCAGGGGGTGATAGATACGCAGTATTTT CATSPQGVIDTQYF